The present T cell receptor beta chain was sequenced within a study of PD-L1 blockade in urothelial cancer. Study as a whole: Previous chemotherapy exposure amounted to 0 to 3 regimens for patients.

There are 14 residues in the CDR3. Sequenced by immunoSEQ multiplex PCR; TCRdb stores in-frame clones only, minus some. The data show more than 40,000 clones, with 88% seen just once and 13% to 15% held by the top ten. This sequence originates from a woman aged 55-69 years with urothelial cancer. The sample consisted of PBMCs, taken around atezolizumab (anti-PD-L1) treatment. V and J are TRBV21-1 and TRBJ2-5; the D segment call TRBD2 is taken from the table without a DNA check. TRBV21-1 is recorded as a pseudogene. CDR3 in DNA: TGTGCCAGCAGCAAAGAGAGGGGGGGAGAGACCCAGTACTTC. It specifies CASSKERGGETQYF.